One and the same sample provided the 17 T cell receptor beta chains below, sequenced in a study of blood T cell repertoires in COVID-19. Sequencing was performed with immunoSEQ multiplex PCR; in TCRdb, only in-frame clones are kept and a portion is missing. The sample includes about 150,000 clones, about four fifths of them seen just once. Input material: peripheral blood. These receptor sequences come from a woman between 65 and 79 years old with COVID-19, enrolled during active disease.

The CDR3 region has the DNA TGTGCCTGGAGGCCTACAGGGTATGAAAAACTGTTTTTT. It yields the protein CAWRPTGYEKLFF. The chain couples TRBV30 to TRBJ1-4; tentative D call: TRBD1 (6 bases). Germline-derived CDR1 and CDR2 are GTSNPN and SVGIG (reference sequence). The germline V and J ends were trimmed by 3 bases and 6 bases, with 11 bases remaining between them. This CDR3 has 13 residues.

This clone came up a few times. The V and J genes are TRBV3-1 (or the pseudogene TRBV3-2) and TRBJ2-7; 8 bases align to TRBD2. The V segment lost 0 bases and the J segment 7 bases; nucleotides outside the gene matches: 11. Germline assignment: CDR1 LGHDT and CDR2 YNNKEL (reference sequence). The CDR3 length is 16 residues. CDR3 sequence (DNA): TGTGCCAGCAGCCAAGAACCCCGGGACCCGGGGGGGGAGCAGTACTTC. Translating gives CASSQEPRDPGGEQYF.

V and J are TRBV7-8 and TRBJ1-3; TRBD1 is a possible D gene (5 bases). Germline CDR1 is SGHVS and CDR2 is FQNEAQ. Trimming left V 5 bases short and J 2 bases short, with 16 bases between. The CDR3 is made up of 16 amino acids. The CDR3 sequence: CASSRELAGTGNTIYF. The CDR3 DNA follows: TGTGCCAGCAGCCGAGAATTGGCAGGGACTGGAAACACCATATATTTT. The entire variable domain, with the rest obtained from reference TRBV7-8 and TRBJ1-3, is as follows: GAGVSQSPRYKVAKRGQDVALRCDPISGHVSLFWYQQALGQGPEFLTYFQNEAQLDKSGLPSDRFFAERPEGSVSTLKIQRTQQEDSAVYLCASSRELAGTGNTIYFGEGSWLTVV.

The CDR3 region is CASSGSSGNTIYF. The CDR3 region has the DNA TGTGCCAGCAGCGGGAGCTCTGGAAACACCATATATTTT. The rearrangement links TRBV11-3 to TRBJ1-3; no firm D call. Trimming took 5 bases from V and 0 from J, leaving 5 bases between them. Germline V gives CDR1 SGHNT, CDR2 YENEEA. CDR3 length: 13 amino acids.

This clone was observed a single time. This chain links TRBV6-1 with TRBJ1-4; 9 nucleotides agree with TRBD1. The ends lost 6 bases at V and 8 bases at J; junction bases unmatched: 7. The CDR3 has 14 residues. CDR1 MNHNS and CDR2 SASEGT come from the germline V gene. The CDR3 sequence is CASSRQGVLEKLFF. CDR3 coding DNA: TGTGCCAGCAGCAGACAGGGGGTTTTAGAAAAACTGTTTTTT.

This chain uses TRBV19 with TRBJ1-1; D remains unclear. This CDR3 has 13 residues. CDR1 is LNHDA and CDR2 is SQIVND in the germline V gene (reference sequence). The ends were cut back, 3 bases at V and 6 bases at J, with 11 bases in the middle. The CDR3 DNA sequence: TGTGCCAGTAGTATCCCCGGGATGGCTGAAGCTTTCTTT. Its translation is CASSIPGMAEAFF.

The CDR3 region has the DNA TGTGCCAGTAGTATTATGGGGCAAGCATATCAGCCCCAGCATTTT. Protein: CASSIMGQAYQPQHF. This chain connects TRBV19 to TRBJ1-5; possible D gene TRBD1, 5 bases. This CDR3 has 15 residues. In germline, CDR1 is LNHDA, CDR2 SQIVND (reference sequence). Trimming removed 3 bases at V and 5 bases at J, with 14 bases between.

The J gene is TRBJ2-3, the V gene TRBV5-1, with D unresolved. The V gene lost 4 bases and the J gene lost 0 bases, with 6 bases spanning the gap. Germline CDR1 and CDR2: SGHRS and YFSETQ. CDR3 length equals 13 residues. DNA of the CDR3: TGCGCCAGCAGCAGCACTAGCACAGATACGCAGTATTTT. The encoded protein is CASSSTSTDTQYF. Complete variable domain (other parts from reference TRBV5-1 and TRBJ2-3): KAGVTQTPRYLIKTRGQQVTLSCSPISGHRSVSWYQQTPGQGLQFLFEYFSETQRNKGNFPGRFSGRQFSNSRSEMNVSTLELGDSALYLCASSSTSTDTQYFGPGTRLTVL.

In its sample, this clone was seen a few times. This chain connects TRBV6-5 to TRBJ1-6, with unresolved D. Trimming took off 2 bases at V and 2 bases at J, with 7 bases between the two ends. There are 15 residues in the CDR3. Per the germline V gene, CDR1 is MNHEY and CDR2 is SVGAGI. In DNA, the CDR3 is TGTGCCAGCAGTTACCTCGGGGCCTATAATTCACCCCTCCACTTT. Protein product: CASSYLGAYNSPLHF.

The chain employs TRBV11-2 and TRBJ2-7, with TRBD2 as a possible D gene (5 bases). Trimming left V 5 bases short and J 3 bases short, with 17 bases between. The CDR3 covers 15 residues. Germline CDR1 and CDR2: SGHAT and FQNNGV. The CDR3 sequence is CASSGRLTVGYEQYF. The CDR3 nucleotides read TGTGCCAGCAGCGGACGACTAACTGTAGGCTACGAGCAGTACTTC.

This chain connects TRBV3-1 (or the pseudogene TRBV3-2) to TRBJ2-3, with D tentatively TRBD2 (6 bases). Germline CDR1 reads LGHDT; CDR2 reads YNNKEL (reference sequence). The CDR3 is made up of 12 amino acids. Trimming cost V 5 bases and J 6 bases, with 9 bases left between them. The CDR3 DNA sequence: TGTGCCAGCAGCTCGACTAGGGATACGCAGTATTTT. Protein sequence: CASSSTRDTQYF.

V usage is TRBV18 and J usage is TRBJ2-3; the D is unclear. The CDR3 has 14 residues. Germline V gene lookup returns CDR1 KGHSH and CDR2 LQKENI. Trimming shortened V by 1 base and J by 2 bases, and 7 bases separated the two germline ends. The DNA of the CDR3 is TGTGCCAGCTCACCACAGAGCCCCACAGATACGCAGTATTTT. Translation gives CASSPQSPTDTQYF. Full variable domain (outside the CDR3, taken from reference TRBV18 and TRBJ2-3): NAGVMQNPRHLVRRRGQEARLRCSPMKGHSHVYWYRQLPEEGLKFMVYLQKENIIDESGMPKERFSAEFPKEGPSILRIQQVVRGDSAAYFCASSPQSPTDTQYFGPGTRLTVL.

V usage is TRBV6-5 and J usage is TRBJ1-2; D might be TRBD1 (6 bases). CDR3 length: 15 amino acids. V lost 0 bases to trimming and J lost 2 bases, with 10 bases between them. Germline values: CDR1 MNHEY, CDR2 SVGAGI. The CDR3 is CASSYSRGGNYGYTF. For the CDR3, the DNA is TGTGCCAGCAGTTACTCGAGGGGGGGGAACTATGGCTACACCTTC.

The rearrangement joins TRBV19 to TRBJ2-1, with D maybe TRBD1 (6 bases). Per germline, CDR1 LNHDA and CDR2 SQIVND (reference sequence). V was shortened by 0 bases and J by 10 bases, with 25 bases between the two germline ends. This CDR3 is 18 amino acids long. The CDR3 bases are TGTGCCAGTAGTATAGATCGCCCCACAGACACAGGGATTGGAGAGCAGTTCTTC. It specifies CASSIDRPTDTGIGEQFF.

This clone has just a few counts. V is TRBV3-1 (or the pseudogene TRBV3-2) and J is TRBJ2-3, with 11 bases fitting TRBD2. Germline lookup yields CDR1 LGHDT and CDR2 YNNKEL (reference sequence). V shed 0 bases and J 6 bases; nucleotides not matched to a gene: 5. The CDR3 consists of 16 residues. The CDR3 DNA sequence: TGTGCCAGCAGCCAAGATCTAGCGGGGGGATGGGATACGCAGTATTTT. Translating it yields CASSQDLAGGWDTQYF.

The chain joins TRBV28 to TRBJ1-1; D is ambiguous. The germline gives CDR1 MDHEN, CDR2 SYDVKM. Trimming cost V 5 bases and J 6 bases, with 10 bases left between them. This CDR3 region has 12 residues. The CDR3 loop is CASSQQTPEAFF. The DNA for the CDR3 is TGTGCCAGCAGTCAACAAACCCCTGAAGCTTTCTTT.

The J gene is TRBJ2-2, the V gene TRBV6-2 or TRBV6-3; 7 bases map to TRBD2. The CDR3 totals 13 residues. V shed 6 bases and J 12 bases; nucleotides not matched to a gene: 10. Looked up from germline, CDR1 is MNHEY and CDR2 is SVGEGT. DNA of the CDR3: TGTGCCAGCAGCGGACTAGTAGGTGGGAAGCTGTTTTTT. Protein: CASSGLVGGKLFF.